Listed below are T cell receptor beta chains from one sample, sequenced in a study of blood T cell repertoires in COVID-19. Libraries were prepared by immunoSEQ multiplex PCR; TCRdb keeps only in-frame clonotypes and omits some of them. The data show hundreds of thousands of clones, with approximately 86% seen just once and less than 9% held by the top ten. Sequencing used peripheral blood. All receptors derive from a woman aged 60-70 years with COVID-19, enrolled during active disease. The CDR3 runs from the conserved cysteine through the conserved F or W. The order of the fields is J gene, V gene, clone size, D gene, CDR3 protein, CDR3 DNA. The D gene is left open where the match is weak. Expanded clones get a size class; other rows say once, few or many, or leave the size out.

j_call: TRBJ2-1
v_call: TRBV10-1
clone_size: NA
d_call: NA
cdr3_aa: CASSEGGGAYEQFF
cdr3_nt: TGCGCCAGCAGTGAAGGAGGGGGGGCCTATGAGCAGTTCTTC

j_call: TRBJ1-4
v_call: TRBV6-6
clone_size: NA
d_call: NA
cdr3_aa: CASSPDSGGARGKLFF
cdr3_nt: TGTGCCAGCAGCCCTGATTCGGGCGGGGCCCGTGGAAAACTGTTTTTT

j_call: TRBJ2-1
v_call: TRBV6-5
clone_size: NA
d_call: TRBD1
cdr3_aa: CASSYQEAGQGLFF
cdr3_nt: TGTGCCAGCAGTTACCAAGAAGCAGGACAGGGACTGTTCTTC

j_call: TRBJ1-2
v_call: TRBV18
clone_size: once
d_call: TRBD1
cdr3_aa: CASSAGGNYGYTF
cdr3_nt: TGTGCCAGCTCAGCAGGGGGGAACTATGGCTACACCTTC

j_call: TRBJ1-1
v_call: TRBV7-2
clone_size: NA
d_call: NA
cdr3_aa: CASSLVIEAFF
cdr3_nt: TGTGCCAGCAGCCTTGTTATTGAAGCTTTCTTT

j_call: TRBJ1-6
v_call: TRBV7-2
clone_size: NA
d_call: NA
cdr3_aa: CASSLDPSSYNSPLHF
cdr3_nt: TGTGCCAGCAGCTTAGACCCTAGCTCCTATAATTCACCCCTCCACTTT

j_call: TRBJ1-1
v_call: TRBV7-9
clone_size: NA
d_call: NA
cdr3_aa: CASSLAAIEAFF
cdr3_nt: TGTGCCAGCAGCTTAGCAGCCATTGAAGCTTTCTTT

j_call: TRBJ2-7
v_call: TRBV2
clone_size: NA
d_call: NA
cdr3_aa: CASSATIMGRGYEQYF
cdr3_nt: TGTGCCAGCAGTGCCACCATCATGGGCAGGGGTTACGAGCAGTACTTC

j_call: TRBJ1-4
v_call: TRBV14
clone_size: NA
d_call: NA
cdr3_aa: CASSPRQGSTNEKLFF
cdr3_nt: TGTGCCAGCAGCCCCAGGCAAGGAAGCACTAATGAAAAACTGTTTTTT

j_call: TRBJ2-5
v_call: TRBV5-8
clone_size: NA
d_call: NA
cdr3_aa: CASITVFEETQYF
cdr3_nt: TGTGCCAGCATCACCGTATTCGAGGAGACCCAGTACTTC

j_call: TRBJ2-4
v_call: TRBV2
clone_size: NA
d_call: NA
cdr3_aa: CASSGIVPHIQYF
cdr3_nt: TGTGCCAGCAGTGGAATAGTTCCCCACATTCAGTACTTC

j_call: TRBJ1-2
v_call: TRBV10-3
clone_size: once
d_call: NA
cdr3_aa: CAISGNRVDGYTF
cdr3_nt: TGTGCCATCAGTGGGAACAGGGTTGATGGCTACACCTTC

j_call: TRBJ1-1
v_call: TRBV15
clone_size: NA
d_call: NA
cdr3_aa: CATSSGGVEAFF
cdr3_nt: TGTGCCACCAGCAGTGGTGGAGTTGAAGCTTTCTTT

j_call: TRBJ1-3
v_call: TRBV2
clone_size: NA
d_call: TRBD1
cdr3_aa: CASLPGQESIGADLRVSGNTIYF
cdr3_nt: TGTGCCAGCTTGCCGGGACAGGAGTCTATCGGCGCTGACCTACGAGTTTCTGGAAACACCATATATTTT

j_call: TRBJ1-5
v_call: TRBV10-3
clone_size: NA
d_call: TRBD1
cdr3_aa: CAISQGAGNQPQHF
cdr3_nt: TGTGCCATCAGCCAGGGGGCAGGCAATCAGCCCCAGCATTTT

j_call: TRBJ1-1
v_call: TRBV5-1
clone_size: NA
d_call: TRBD1
cdr3_aa: CASSLGTGNVNTEAFF
cdr3_nt: TGCGCCAGCAGCTTGGGGACAGGGAACGTCAACACTGAAGCTTTCTTT

j_call: TRBJ2-3
v_call: TRBV7-2
clone_size: NA
d_call: NA
cdr3_aa: CASSLARDTDTQYF
cdr3_nt: TGTGCCAGCAGCTTAGCTCGGGACACAGATACGCAGTATTTT

j_call: TRBJ2-1
v_call: TRBV18
clone_size: NA
d_call: TRBD2
cdr3_aa: CASSLAGEYNEQFF
cdr3_nt: TGTGCCAGCTCACTAGCGGGGGAGTACAATGAGCAGTTCTTC

j_call: TRBJ1-1
v_call: TRBV7-2
clone_size: NA
d_call: NA
cdr3_aa: CASSLSQGGVNTEAFF
cdr3_nt: TGTGCCAGCAGCTTATCCCAGGGAGGGGTGAACACTGAAGCTTTCTTT

j_call: TRBJ2-5
v_call: TRBV5-4
clone_size: few
d_call: TRBD2
cdr3_aa: CASSSGLAGGSLQETQYF
cdr3_nt: TGTGCCAGCAGCTCGGGACTAGCGGGGGGGTCACTTCAAGAGACCCAGTACTTC

j_call: TRBJ1-5
v_call: TRBV6-5
clone_size: NA
d_call: TRBD1
cdr3_aa: CASSPGTGWNQPQHF
cdr3_nt: TGTGCCAGCAGTCCTGGGACAGGGTGGAATCAGCCCCAGCATTTT

j_call: TRBJ2-3
v_call: TRBV24-1
clone_size: NA
d_call: NA
cdr3_aa: CATSDPAGSTDTQYF
cdr3_nt: TGTGCCACCAGTGACCCGGCAGGGAGCACAGATACGCAGTATTTT

j_call: TRBJ2-3
v_call: TRBV15
clone_size: NA
d_call: TRBD1
cdr3_aa: CATSRTTGGRRTDTQYF
cdr3_nt: TGTGCCACCAGCAGGACGACAGGGGGCAGGCGGACAGATACGCAGTATTTT

j_call: TRBJ2-7
v_call: TRBV18
clone_size: NA
d_call: NA
cdr3_aa: CASSPEAGASYEQYF
cdr3_nt: TGTGCCAGCTCACCAGAGGCAGGGGCGTCCTACGAGCAGTACTTC

j_call: TRBJ2-3
v_call: TRBV29-1
clone_size: NA
d_call: TRBD1
cdr3_aa: CSVEARDRAADTQYF
cdr3_nt: TGCAGCGTTGAAGCCCGAGACAGGGCCGCAGATACGCAGTATTTT